A single sample is the source of the 17 T cell receptor beta chains below, sequenced in a study of blood T cell repertoires in COVID-19. Here immunoSEQ multiplex PCR was the method, and the copy in TCRdb shows in-frame clones only, minus some. The sample includes roughly 280,000 clones, about nine tenths seen only once; the top ten take 2.2%. Sequenced: peripheral blood. These receptors all stem from a woman in her forties or fifties who had recovered from COVID-19.

The chain joins TRBV5-4 to TRBJ1-1; 8 bases are shared with TRBD1. Germline V gives CDR1 SGHNT, CDR2 YYREEE (reference sequence). This CDR3 has 17 amino acids. With V trimmed by 0 bases and J by 0 bases, 7 bases remained unmatched. The CDR3 reads CASSLGDRTKMNTEAFF. The CDR3 bases are TGTGCCAGCAGCTTGGGGGACAGGACTAAGATGAACACTGAAGCTTTCTTT.

The chain links TRBV4-3 to TRBJ1-2; 8 bases match TRBD1. Trimming at V came to 2 bases and at J to 6 bases, leaving 8 bases not matched to a gene. CDR1 and CDR2 (germline): LGHNA, YSLEER. The CDR3 covers 15 residues. The CDR3 sequence: CASSQNRGWKNGYTF. The CDR3 nucleotides are TGCGCCAGCAGCCAAAACAGGGGGTGGAAGAATGGCTACACCTTC.

This clone was observed a single time. This rearrangement joins TRBV15 to TRBJ1-1; D unresolved. The CDR3 contains 13 residues. Germline V gene sequence: CDR1 LNHNV, CDR2 YYDKDF (reference sequence). V lost 0 bases, J lost 7 bases, and 9 bases lay in between. The CDR3 nucleotides read TGTGCCACCAGCAGAGATAGTGCCTTTGAAGCTTTCTTT. Amino acids: CATSRDSAFEAFF. Complete variable domain (other parts from reference TRBV15 and TRBJ1-1): DAMVIQNPRYQVTQFGKPVTLSCSQTLNHNVMYWYQQKSSQAPKLLFHYYDKDFNNEADTPDNFQSRRPNTSFCFLDIRSPGLGDTAMYLCATSRDSAFEAFFGQGTRLTVV.

The chain combines TRBV7-2 with TRBJ2-3; 7 bases line up with TRBD1. The V gene end was trimmed by 6 bases and the J gene end by 0 bases; junction bases not matched to a gene: 6. CDR1 and CDR2 (germline): SGHTA, FQGNSA. CDR3 length: 15 residues. Here the CDR3 reads CASRRQGVSTDTQYF. The CDR3, as DNA: TGTGCCAGCAGGCGACAGGGAGTTAGCACAGATACGCAGTATTTT.

The chain recombines TRBV7-6 with TRBJ1-4, with a possible D match to TRBD1 (6 bases). This CDR3 spans 14 amino acids. The germline V gene has CDR1 SGHVS and CDR2 FNYEAQ. V lost 5 bases to trimming and J lost 8 bases, with 15 bases between them. In nucleotides, the CDR3 is TGTGCCAGCAGCCAAGGGCAGGGGCACGAAAAACTGTTTTTT. As protein: CASSQGQGHEKLFF. The variable domain in full, with the rest retrieved from reference TRBV7-6 and TRBJ1-4, is GAGVSQSPRYKVTKRGQDVALRCDPISGHVSLYWYRQALGQGPEFLTYFNYEAQQDKSGLPNDRFSAERPEGSISTLTIQRTEQRDSAMYRCASSQGQGHEKLFFGSGTQLSVL.

V is TRBV5-1 and J is TRBJ2-2, with TRBD2 matching over 14 bases. Germline trimming cut 2 bases from V and 6 bases from J; bases unmatched to any gene: 3. CDR1 is SGHRS and CDR2 is YFSETQ in the germline V gene. This CDR3 region has 16 residues. The CDR3 DNA is TGCGCCAGCAGCTTTGGACTAGCGGGGGGTGCCGGGGAGCTGTTTTTT. This encodes CASSFGLAGGAGELFF.

The V gene is TRBV7-2, the J gene TRBJ2-3; D uncertain. The V end lost 5 bases, the J end lost 6 bases, and 12 bases lay between the germline ends. Germline loops: CDR1 SGHTA, CDR2 FQGNSA. This CDR3 is built from 13 residues. The CDR3 here is CASSPDGSDTQYF. The CDR3 DNA reads TGTGCCAGCAGCCCAGACGGGTCGGATACGCAGTATTTT.

The chain carries TRBV5-1 and TRBJ2-5, with D perhaps TRBD1 (6 bases). Trimming removed 5 bases from V and 4 bases from J, with 18 bases in between. This CDR3 is 15 amino acids long. Looked up from germline, CDR1 is SGHRS and CDR2 is YFSETQ. The CDR3 DNA sequence: TGCGCCAGCAGTCTGGGGGCCAGGGCCGGAGAGACCCAGTACTTC. Encoded protein: CASSLGARAGETQYF.

The chain couples TRBV18 to TRBJ1-4, with a tentative D call TRBD1 (5 bases). Trimming took off 1 base at V and 7 bases at J, with 22 bases between the two ends. The germline V gene encodes CDR1 KGHSH and CDR2 LQKENI. The length of the CDR3 is 18 residues. CDR3 residues: CASSPLSVQGATGEKLFF. In DNA form, the CDR3 reads TGTGCCAGCTCACCACTTTCCGTCCAGGGTGCGACGGGTGAAAAACTGTTTTTT.

The V gene is TRBV9, the J gene TRBJ1-1; no definite D call. V lost 2 bases, J lost 1 base, and 12 bases lay in between. CDR1 and CDR2 (germline): SGDLS, YYNGEE. The CDR3 consists of 15 residues. The CDR3 reads CASSVAPRQNTEAFF. The CDR3, as DNA: TGTGCCAGCAGCGTCGCGCCGCGCCAGAACACTGAAGCTTTCTTT.

The chain couples TRBV27 to TRBJ1-2; 9 positions agree with TRBD1. This CDR3 is built from 16 residues. CDR1 and CDR2 from the germline V gene are MNHEY and SMNVEV (reference sequence). The ends lost 0 bases at V and 8 bases at J; junction bases unmatched: 10. For the CDR3, the DNA is TGTGCCAGCAGTTTATCCCCCTCGGGACAGGGCTGGGGCTACACCTTC. Translating it yields CASSLSPSGQGWGYTF.

The rearrangement links TRBV19 to TRBJ2-1; no clear D. The CDR3 contains 14 residues. Between the trimmed V and J ends, which lost 7 bases and 1 base, there was a span of 11 bases. Germline CDR1 LNHDA, CDR2 SQIVND (reference sequence). For the CDR3, the DNA is TGTGCCAGTACCACATCGACTTCCTACAATGAGCAGTTCTTC. This translates into CASTTSTSYNEQFF.

This sequence joins TRBV10-3 and TRBJ1-2, with TRBD1 matching 8 bases. After removal of 2 bases from V and 4 bases from J, the junction contained 9 bases not matched to a gene. Germline CDR1 reads ENHRY; CDR2 reads SYGVKD. CDR3 length equals 16 residues. As DNA, the CDR3 is TGTGCCATCAGTGAGGGGTGGGCAGGGGGCTCCTATGGCTACACCTTC. Protein: CAISEGWAGGSYGYTF.

The V call is TRBV7-6, the J call TRBJ2-7; 9 bases match TRBD2. The CDR3 contains 16 residues. Trimming cost V 4 bases and J 6 bases; bases outside gene matches: 13. Germline values: CDR1 SGHVS, CDR2 FNYEAQ. CDR3 DNA: TGTGCCAGCAGCTCAGACTTAGCGGGAGTTCGGTCCGAGCAGTACTTC. As protein: CASSSDLAGVRSEQYF.

The chain's CDR3 is CASSLSFSNFYEQYF. CDR3 nucleotides: TGTGCCAGCAGTTTATCCTTTTCCAACTTCTACGAGCAGTACTTC. V is TRBV28 and J is TRBJ2-7; D remains ambiguous. The CDR3 contains 15 residues. V lost 1 base and J lost 3, with 13 bases in between. CDR1 is MDHEN, CDR2 SYDVKM, per germline.

The chain uses TRBV7-2 and TRBJ2-1; D is ambiguous. This CDR3 has 15 residues. V lost 3 bases, J lost 0 bases, and 9 bases lay in between. Germline CDR1 SGHTA, CDR2 FQGNSA. CDR3 in amino acids: CASSFIPSSYNEQFF. As DNA, the CDR3 is TGTGCCAGCAGCTTTATCCCGAGCTCCTACAATGAGCAGTTCTTC.

The V call is TRBV4-3, the J call TRBJ2-3; the D gene is possibly TRBD2 (6 bases). The CDR3 has 16 amino acids. The V and J ends lost 1 base and 0 bases respectively, with 11 bases between them. From germline, CDR1 is LGHNA and CDR2 YSLEER. The CDR3 nucleotides read TGCGCCAGCAGCCAAGGGGCGGGATCTAGCACAGATACGCAGTATTTT. Translating it yields CASSQGAGSSTDTQYF.